This T cell receptor beta chain was obtained from a study of cytomegalovirus exposure and HLA in healthy donors. Turning to the study itself: A subsequent analysis reported that the 95 to 150 validation repertoires were produced on the same platform that had also been used for the 550 to 750 first-cohort repertoires.

The germline gives CDR1 LNHDA, CDR2 SQIVND (reference sequence). The CDR3 is made up of 15 amino acids. With 1 base clipped from V and 4 bases from J, the junction kept 5 bases outside the gene matches. Only in-frame clones appear in the TCRdb table, and some are missing; sequencing was by immunoSEQ multiplex PCR. The table lists about 130,000 clones, 89% of them singletons. Study results and caveats: Cytomegalovirus status, reportedly, was diagnosed with high specificity and sensitivity by the classifier. First-cohort TCR clusters were later found to tend to co-occur in the roughly 120 validation repertoires. The majority of TCR sequences were rare, yet some public TCRs appeared in many donors.

Regarding this clone: Its specificity is not known.

Sequencing input: PBMCs. The chain links TRBV19 to TRBJ1-2, with TRBD1 matching 8 bases. This TCR derives from a woman between 18 and 30 years old in good health and CMV-seropositive. The CDR3 spells CASSIAAGGGYGYTF. In DNA, the CDR3 is TGTGCCAGTAGTATAGCGGCAGGGGGCGGCTATGGCTACACCTTC.